The entry that follows covers one T cell receptor (beta chain) sequence. This clone was seen just once. Its binding antigen is unknown. No base qualities exist here, and no much larger clone lies one base off it. These data belong to a study of human CD4 T cells and Enterobacteriaceae (TCRdb year 2020). General findings and caveats noted by the study authors: Reactivity of ex vivo clonotypes was inferred only by matching nucleotide sequences to CFSE-low cultures from the same donors. Ex vivo, broadly cross-reactive clonotypes appeared more expanded than specific ones, with about 55% of the 19 and about three fifths of the roughly 35 in the top 5%.

The ex vivo total memory CD4+ samples were sequenced at deep level, which gave a detection sensitivity of one cell in 200,000. Genomic DNA was extracted from cell pellets with the QIAamp DNA Micro Kit, and its quantity and purity were checked by spectrophotometry. The immunoSEQ multiplex PCR assay was used to amplify TCR Vbeta CDR3 regions. Amplicons were sequenced on the Illumina HiSeq platform. The retrieved sequences were 87 nucleotides long and included the CDR3 region. Regarding the original processing steps: Each unique productive TCR Vbeta nucleotide sequence counted as a clonotype and was quantified by productive template frequency from ImmunoSEQ Analyzer V3.0. Expanded clonotypes were defined by a threshold at the top 5th percentile of each frequency-ranked repertoire. Repertoire overlap was calculated as Chao-Jaccard using the R package fossil and displayed by nonmetric multidimensional scaling using the R package MASS. TCRdb holds this immuneACCESS table with in-frame rearrangements only. Some clones are missing; in checked studies, unresolved V genes explain under half, and the rest has no known cause. The V and J calls and clone size are taken from that table; D and trimming were inferred from the DNA. The sample table contains some 26,000 clones; only one count was recorded for roughly 80% of them. The biggest ten clones account for over 0.9% of the sample.

The germline V gene (reference sequence) gives CDR1 as SEHNR and CDR2 as FQNEAQ. Including cysteine and phenylalanine, the CDR3 has 14 amino acids. The kept DNA is CDR3 alone, 42 bases in frame from the first base. The junction shows trimming of 4 bases on V and 0 bases on J, plus 10 bases between the germline ends. Memory CD4+ T cells, defined as all CD4+ cells except CD45RA+CCR7+CD95- naive cells, were FACS-sorted on a FACSAria III to over 95% purity. Blood from healthy donors came from blood donation centers in Switzerland. Total CD4+ T cells and monocytes were enriched by positive selection with CD4 and CD14 magnetic microbeads. CD8+, CD14+, CD16+, CD56+, CD19+ and CD25-bright cells were excluded before sorting. In a couple of blood donors, total memory CD4+ T cells were sequenced directly ex vivo to assess in vivo expansion of bacteria-reactive clonotypes. Ficoll-Paque Plus was used to isolate peripheral blood mononuclear cells from donor blood.

This chain is built from TRBV7-9 and TRBJ2-7; confidence is insufficient to name the D gene. The sequenced material came from memory CD4+ T cells from blood. Taken with the paper, the label for cell subset or site translates to: total memory CD4 T cells sorted directly ex vivo, unstimulated. The receptor was isolated from a human donor in good health. The DNA sequence reads TGTGCCAGCAGCTCCCGCGTCGGCTCCTACGAGCAGTACTTC. Its protein product is CASSSRVGSYEQYF.